Listed here is a single T cell receptor (beta chain). Its antigen is unknown. No quality values exist for individual bases; no much larger clone is one base distant. The source of the sample is a study of blood T cell repertoires in COVID-19 (dated by TCRdb to about 2020). Turning to the overall study: Samples covering the acute and convalescent phases of COVID-19 were provided by collaborators in the United States, Italy and Spain. The samples were drawn from two sources: the first 160 participants of the ongoing ImmuneRACE study, and 1,000 to 1,500 subjects contributed by 6 global collaborators. Where available, HLA class I and class II types were taken from metadata supplied by the sample provider and were not determined by assay-based typing. The prospective study material was composed of cDNA or gDNA derived from T cells, B-cell-depleted T cells, or PBMCs. The sample metadata nearly always contained a de-identified subject ID, COVID-19 status, age in years and sex. Subjects who had been exposed to COVID-19, were actively infected with it, or had recovered from it provided the deeply sampled blood TCRbeta repertoires that made up the dataset. A freely available public database, intended as a resource for researchers studying the immune response to SARS-CoV-2, is where the repertoires were released. What the study reported, not specific to this receptor: The amount of clinical and demographic metadata varied by source and participant and was provided uncurated.

V and J lose 3 bases and 6 bases, and a span of 12 bases separates them. CDR3 length: 14 amino acids, cysteine to phenylalanine. The entry retains the CDR3 DNA only, 42 bases that are in frame from base 1. Reading the germline V gene (reference sequence) gives CDR1 LGHDT and CDR2 YNNKEL. The collaborating institutions used their own protocols to collect whole blood in K2EDTA tubes. For TCRbeta analysis, collaborators shipped samples in one of three forms: frozen whole blood, isolated PBMCs, or DNA extracted from either of those sample types. The immunoSEQ Assay, a bias-controlled multiplex PCR, was used to amplify TCRbeta CDR3 regions from genomic DNA. The original methods were these. The number of nucleated cells in each sample was estimated by amplification of reference gene primers within the assay. To quantify the absolute abundance of each unique TCRbeta CDR3 rearrangement, sequence reads were collapsed and filtered. For each sample, productive Simpson clonality was calculated by taking the square root of Simpson's diversity index across productive rearrangements. The table was pulled from immuneACCESS by TCRdb, which kept in-frame rearrangements only. Such tables lose some clones; where checked, under half of the loss comes from unresolved V genes, and the rest has no known cause. That table gives V, J and clone size, and the DNA gave D and trimming. Here the sample has fewer than 150,000 clones; around 89% occur a single time. The leading ten clones occupy more than 9.5% of the sample.

Sequencing was done on a sample of peripheral blood. The chain employs TRBV3-1 (or the pseudogene TRBV3-2) and TRBJ1-3; the D region possibly corresponds to TRBD1 (6 bases align). This TCR was sampled from a woman of 80 years or more with acute or convalescent COVID-19. CDR3 loop: CASSHTGNLNTIYF. The nucleotide sequence is TGTGCCAGCAGCCATACAGGGAATTTAAACACCATATATTTT.